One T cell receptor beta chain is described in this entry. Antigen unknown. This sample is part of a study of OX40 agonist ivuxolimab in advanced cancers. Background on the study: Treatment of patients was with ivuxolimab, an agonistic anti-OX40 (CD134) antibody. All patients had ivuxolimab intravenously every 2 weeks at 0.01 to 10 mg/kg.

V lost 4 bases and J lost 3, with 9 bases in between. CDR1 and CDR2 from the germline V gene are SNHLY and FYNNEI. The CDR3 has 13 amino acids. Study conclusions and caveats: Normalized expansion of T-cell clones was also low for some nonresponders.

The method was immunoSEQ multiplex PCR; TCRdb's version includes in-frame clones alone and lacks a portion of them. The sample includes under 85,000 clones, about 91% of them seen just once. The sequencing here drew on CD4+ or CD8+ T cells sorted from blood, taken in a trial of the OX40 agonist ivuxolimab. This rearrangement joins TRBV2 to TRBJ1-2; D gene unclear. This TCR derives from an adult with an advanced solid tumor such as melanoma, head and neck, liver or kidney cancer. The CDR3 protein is CASSAVRYYGYTF. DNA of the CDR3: TGTGCCAGCAGTGCGGTCCGTTACTATGGCTACACCTTC.